The clone carrying this T cell receptor (beta chain) was seen at least ten times. Antigen: not known. This record comes from a study of CD8 T cells in ankylosing spondylitis. Regarding the study as a whole: Certain motif variants had earlier appeared in reactive arthritis synovial fluid and blood. Roughly eight highly homologous variants made up a TCR beta motif that seemed to typify ankylosing spondylitis blood. Clones linked to disease, bearing a CD8+ phenotype, were relatively rare in peripheral blood.

Each TCR beta library was made by quantitative 5'-RACE that incorporated molecular barcodes. TCRdb re-called the 5' RACE reads through MiXCR, storing one row per CDR3 protein. The sample lists roughly 200,000 distinct CDR3 sequences; roughly 25% were seen once. The germline V gene has CDR1 SGDLS and CDR2 YYNGEE. V lost 4 bases and J lost 11, with 21 bases in between. This CDR3 has 14 amino acids. The receptor's source is a male donor with ankylosing spondylitis or in good health (not recorded which). The chain employs TRBV9 and TRBJ1-2; no clear D. The sample consisted of blood, either unsorted or a sorted T cell fraction (not recorded which). CDR3 region: CASSLSPGESWYTF. The CDR3, as DNA: TGTGCCAGCAGCCTGTCGCCCGGGGAATCTTGGTACACCTTC.